This paragraph covers one TCR beta chain sequence. V was pared by 2 bases and J by 2 bases, with 4 bases of the junction left unmatched. This CDR3 region has 15 residues. CDR1 SGHTA and CDR2 FQGTGA come from the germline V gene. These data come from a study of technical replicates of blood from a few donors. Method: immunoSEQ multiplex PCR; TCRdb's copy keeps in-frame clones and lacks some. The data show some 69,000 clones, 80% to 90% seen once. The J gene is TRBJ2-5, the V gene TRBV7-3; 8 nucleotides match TRBD2. The clonotype comes from a human donor in good health. Some clones in this sample may be carry-over from other donors' samples. Sequencing used PBMCs. CDR3 protein: CASSLLSGEQETQYF. CDR3 coding DNA: TGTGCCAGCAGCTTACTTAGCGGGGAGCAAGAGACCCAGTACTTC.